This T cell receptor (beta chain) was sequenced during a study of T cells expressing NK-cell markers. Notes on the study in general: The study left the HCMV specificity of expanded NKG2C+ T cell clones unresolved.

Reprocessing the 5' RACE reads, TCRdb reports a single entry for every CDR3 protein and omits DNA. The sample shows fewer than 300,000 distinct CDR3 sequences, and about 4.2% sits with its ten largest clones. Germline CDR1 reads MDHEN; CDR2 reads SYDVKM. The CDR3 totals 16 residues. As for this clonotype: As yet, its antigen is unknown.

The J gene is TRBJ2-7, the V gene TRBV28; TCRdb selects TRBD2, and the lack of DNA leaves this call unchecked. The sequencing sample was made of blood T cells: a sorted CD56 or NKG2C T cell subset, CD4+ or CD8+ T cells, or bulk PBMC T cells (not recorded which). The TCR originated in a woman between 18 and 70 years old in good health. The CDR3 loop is CASSSGERKGGYEQYF.